The clone carrying this TCR beta chain is medium-sized (0.01 to 0.1%). Its antigen is unidentified. The V end lost 10 bases, the J end lost 4 bases, and 8 bases lay between the germline ends. The length of the CDR3 is 11 residues. Germline values: CDR1 MRHNA, CDR2 SNTAGT. The data originate from a study of T cells in localized non-small cell lung cancer. Produced via immunoSEQ multiplex PCR; TCRdb's table is partial and in-frame only. The data hold 1,500 to 2,000 clones, with 24% observed a single time. Study-wide results and caveats: Higher T cell density in the blood was associated with longer overall survival, whereas higher adjacent-lung clonality associated with shorter survival.

V gene TRBV6-4 combines with J gene TRBJ1-3; D is undetermined. This specimen was normal lung tissue next to the tumor, taken before any cancer treatment. The receptor was isolated from a female donor over 55 with stage II squamous cell lung carcinoma. The CDR3 DNA follows: TGTGCCATCCCAAACGGAAACACCATATATTTT. Translation: CAIPNGNTIYF.